These 2 T cell receptor beta chains were all obtained from the same sample, sequenced in a study of T cell repertoires in cytomegalovirus infection (dated by TCRdb to between 2017 and 2020). TCRdb names Illumina HiSeq 1500 as the instrument used. The public reads were reanalyzed by TCRdb: fastp trimming at Q25, MiXCR alignment, in-frame beta chains only. Each entry is one CDR3 protein sequence, shown with its most common DNA and genes. The sample table holds a few hundred thousand distinct CDR3 sequences, of which roughly 34% were seen once. The ten largest clones take up approximately 13% of the sample. For these TCRs, the target antigens are not known. The treatment or condition label on this specimen signifies: in vitro stimulation with specific CMV peptide epitopes to enrich CMV-specific T cells. Sequences were derived from cultured PBMCs, sampled from culture after CMV antigen stimulation. These receptors were taken from a human donor in good health (CMV status not recorded). Some clones in this sample may be carry-over from other donors' samples.

This clonotype was recorded only once. The V call is TRBV20-1, the J call TRBJ2-7; D unresolved. Germline V gene lookup returns CDR1 DFQATT and CDR2 SNEGSKA (reference sequence). Deletions cut 3 bases from V and 3 bases from J, with 15 bases between. There are 14 residues in the CDR3. The CDR3: CSASPLSPLYEQYV. CDR3 in DNA: TGCAGTGCTAGTCCTCTCTCCCCGCTCTACGAGCAGTACGTC.

This clonotype was detected only a few times. J is TRBJ2-1 and V is TRBV4-3; 12 nucleotides match TRBD2. The CDR3 covers 17 residues. The trim removed 1 base at V and 8 bases at J, leaving 9 bases unmatched. The germline V gene has CDR1 LGHNA and CDR2 YSLEER. The CDR3, as DNA: TGCGCCAGCAGCCAAGGACTAGCGGGAGACCCATTTCATGAGCAGTTCTTC. This translates into CASSQGLAGDPFHEQFF.